A selection of T cell receptor beta chains follows, all from one sample in a study of T cells in tuberculosis. The method was immunoSEQ multiplex PCR; TCRdb's version includes in-frame clones alone and lacks a portion of them. The sample contains tens of thousands of clones, roughly 93% of which appear only once. The specimen was CD1b-GMM tetramer-negative cells sorted from PBMCs. The receptors here all came from an adult woman with latent tuberculosis. Both conserved end residues are part of each CDR3. A D gene is named only where the DNA matches it firmly. Where a row states a size, it is once, few, many or the class of an expanded clone; other rows omit it.

clone size | J gene | D gene | V gene | CDR3 DNA | CDR3 protein
- | TRBJ1-2 | - | TRBV5-6 | TGTGCCAGCAGATCACCCCGAACAGGGAGGGGCTATGGCTACACCTTC | CASRSPRTGRGYGYTF
- | TRBJ1-1 | TRBD1 | TRBV27 | TGTGCCAGCAGTCCGGGGACAGGGAAAAGGGGGTTAGTGGACACTGAAGCTTTCTTT | CASSPGTGKRGLVDTEAFF
- | TRBJ2-2 | TRBD1 | TRBV19 | TGTGCCAGTAGTACGAGGGACAGGGGATCCTTGACCGGGGAGCTGTTTTTT | CASSTRDRGSLTGELFF
once | TRBJ1-1 | - | TRBV7-9 | TGTGCCAGCAGCTCAGGGGTGGGGACTGAAGCTTTCTTT | CASSSGVGTEAFF
- | TRBJ1-4 | - | TRBV11-2 | TGTGCCAGCAGCTTACAGGGAAATGAAAAACTGTTTTTT | CASSLQGNEKLFF
- | TRBJ2-3 | TRBD2 | TRBV4-2 | TGTGCCAGCAGCCAAGAGGCTAGCGGGAGACTCACAGATACGCAGTATTTT | CASSQEASGRLTDTQYF
- | TRBJ1-1 | - | TRBV28 | TGTGCCAGCAGCAAATCCGGACAGATCACTGAAGCTTTCTTT | CASSKSGQITEAFF
- | TRBJ1-2 | - | TRBV6-1 | TGTGCCAGCACTACGGGGGTTCACTATGGCTACACCTTC | CASTTGVHYGYTF
- | TRBJ1-5 | - | TRBV2 | TGTGCCAGCATGGCCTTTAGCAATCAGCCCCAGCATTTT | CASMAFSNQPQHF
- | TRBJ2-1 | TRBD2 | TRBV11-2 | TGTGCCAGCAGCTCGATTAGCGGGACCCCCTACAATGAGCAGTTCTTC | CASSSISGTPYNEQFF
- | TRBJ1-2 | TRBD1 | TRBV5-1 | TGCGCCAGCAGCCCCTTAACAGGGGGTAGCTATGGCTACACCTTC | CASSPLTGGSYGYTF
- | TRBJ2-7 | TRBD2 | TRBV27 | TGTGCCAGCAGTTTAGTAGCGGGGGCTTACGAGCAGTACTTC | CASSLVAGAYEQYF